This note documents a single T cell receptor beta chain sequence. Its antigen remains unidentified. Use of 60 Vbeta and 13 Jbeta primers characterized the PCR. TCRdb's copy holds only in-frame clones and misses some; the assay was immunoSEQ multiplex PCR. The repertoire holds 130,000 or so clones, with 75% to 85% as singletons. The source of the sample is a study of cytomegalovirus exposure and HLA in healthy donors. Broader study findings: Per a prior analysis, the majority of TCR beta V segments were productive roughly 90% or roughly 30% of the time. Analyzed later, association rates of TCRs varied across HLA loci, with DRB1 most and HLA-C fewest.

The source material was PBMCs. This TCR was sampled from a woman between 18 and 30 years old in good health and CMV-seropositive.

The CDR3 nucleotides are TGTGCCAGCAGCTCCTACCTGACTAGCGGGAGGGAGGAGACCCAGTACTTC. This translates into CASSSYLTSGREETQYF. V usage is TRBV13 and J usage is TRBJ2-5; 14 bases align to TRBD2. The germline CDR1 and CDR2 sequences are PRHDT and FYEKMQ (reference sequence). The CDR3 runs 17 residues. The J segment lost 5 bases and the V segment lost 4 bases, leaving 9 bases of the junction unmatched.